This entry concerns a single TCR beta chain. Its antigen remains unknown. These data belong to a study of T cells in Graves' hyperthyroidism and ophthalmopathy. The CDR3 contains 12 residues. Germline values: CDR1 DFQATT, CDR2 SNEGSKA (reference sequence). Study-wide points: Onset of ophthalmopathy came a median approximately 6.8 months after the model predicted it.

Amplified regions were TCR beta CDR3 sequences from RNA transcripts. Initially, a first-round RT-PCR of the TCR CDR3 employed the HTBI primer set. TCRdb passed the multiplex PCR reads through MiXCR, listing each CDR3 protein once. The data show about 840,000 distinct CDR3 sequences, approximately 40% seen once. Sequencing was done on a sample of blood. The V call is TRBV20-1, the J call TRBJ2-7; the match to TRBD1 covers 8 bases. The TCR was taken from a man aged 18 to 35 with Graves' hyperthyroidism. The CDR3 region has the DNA TGCAGCGTACCGGGACAGGAGCCCGAGCAGTACTTC. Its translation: CSVPGQEPEQYF.